What follows are 19 T cell receptor beta chains derived from one specimen sequenced in a study of OX40 agonist ivuxolimab in advanced cancers. Assay used: immunoSEQ multiplex PCR; TCRdb lists only in-frame clones, some missing. Among tens of thousands of clones listed, about 87% were seen once. The sample in question was CD4+ or CD8+ T cells sorted from blood, obtained in a trial of the OX40 agonist ivuxolimab. The receptor set was obtained from an adult with an advanced solid tumor such as melanoma, head and neck, liver or kidney cancer.

The chain has TRBV18 and TRBJ1-1; D is uncertain. CDR3 size: 13 residues. Trimming removed 4 bases at V and 1 base at J, with 7 bases between. In germline, CDR1 is KGHSH, CDR2 LQKENI. In DNA, the CDR3 is TGTGCCAGCTCACAATCCGGGAACACTGAAGCTTTCTTT. Its translation: CASSQSGNTEAFF.

The chain links TRBV4-2 to TRBJ2-1, with D tentatively TRBD2 (6 bases). V was clipped by 5 bases and J by 8 bases, with 19 bases between them. This CDR3 contains 15 residues. Per the germline V gene, CDR1 is LGHNA and CDR2 is YNFKEQ. Written as DNA, the CDR3 is TGTGCCAGCAGCTTGGCCGGGAGATTGCGCGATGAGCAGTTCTTC. It encodes CASSLAGRLRDEQFF.

The CDR3 coding sequence is TGTGCCAGCAGCTTAGTAGGAGGGGATGCAGATACGCAGTATTTT. This translates into CASSLVGGDADTQYF. This rearrangement joins TRBV7-9 to TRBJ2-3; TRBD2 might be the D (6 bases). Per the germline V gene, CDR1 is SEHNR and CDR2 is FQNEAQ (reference sequence). V lost 1 base and J 4 bases, leaving 12 bases between the germline ends. This CDR3 has 15 residues.

As DNA, the CDR3 is TGTGCCAGCAGCTCGAGGGGTGGCTATGGCTACACCTTC. Amino acid sequence: CASSSRGGYGYTF. This chain connects TRBV5-4 to TRBJ1-2, with a tentative D call TRBD1 (5 bases). Germline loops: CDR1 SGHNT, CDR2 YYREEE (reference sequence). This CDR3 contains 13 residues. Trimming took off 3 bases at V and 4 bases at J, with 10 bases between the two ends. The entire variable domain, with the rest obtained from reference TRBV5-4 and TRBJ1-2, is as follows: ETGVTQSPTHLIKTRGQQVTLRCSSQSGHNTVSWYQQALGQGPQFIFQYYREEENGRGNFPPRFSGLQFPNYSSELNVNALELDDSALYLCASSSRGGYGYTFGSGTRLTVV.

V is TRBV30 and J is TRBJ2-3; D is uncertain. The V and J ends lost 5 bases and 3 bases respectively, with 24 bases between them. CDR1 is GTSNPN, CDR2 SVGIG, per germline (reference sequence). This CDR3 has 17 residues. The CDR3 loop reads CAWGDGPTRANTDTQYF. Written as DNA, the CDR3 is TGTGCCTGGGGGGATGGGCCGACACGAGCAAATACAGATACGCAGTATTTT.

This clone was recorded once. The chain uses TRBV2 and TRBJ2-5, with D possibly TRBD2 on 5 matching bases. The DNA end is a closer match to TRBJ2-7, so the J assignment may be wrong. The CDR3 is made up of 12 amino acids. Germline values: CDR1 SNHLY, CDR2 FYNNEI. The CDR3: CASSESGYEQYF. The DNA of the CDR3 is TGTGCCAGCAGTGAAAGCGGTTACGAGCAGTACTTC.

The chain uses TRBV6-1 and TRBJ2-1; D is undetermined. V lost 2 bases and J lost 12, with 17 bases in between. Germline V gene sequence: CDR1 MNHNS, CDR2 SASEGT. This CDR3 contains 14 residues. The CDR3 DNA reads TGTGCCAGCAGTGAAATAAGGTTCCCAGAAGGGCAGTTCTTC. Its translation: CASSEIRFPEGQFF.

This chain links TRBV27 with TRBJ2-2; D remains ambiguous. The CDR3 sequence is 13 residues long. V lost 6 bases, J lost 4 bases, and 9 bases lay in between. The germline gives CDR1 MNHEY, CDR2 SMNVEV (reference sequence). CDR3 sequence: CASSRRSTGELFF. DNA of the CDR3: TGTGCCAGCAGCAGAAGAAGCACCGGGGAGCTGTTTTTT.

This chain links TRBV10-3 with TRBJ2-1, with 10 nucleotides matching TRBD2. The trim removed 6 bases at V and 5 bases at J, leaving 4 bases unmatched. This CDR3 spans 14 amino acids. The germline CDR1 and CDR2 sequences are ENHRY and SYGVKD. The CDR3 loop reads CAIRTSGHNNEQFF. CDR3 coding DNA: TGTGCCATCAGGACTAGCGGGCACAACAATGAGCAGTTCTTC.

The chain has TRBV19 and TRBJ2-5; 8 bases are shared with TRBD1. The length of the CDR3 is 15 residues. Germline lookup yields CDR1 LNHDA and CDR2 SQIVND (reference sequence). Trimming removed 5 bases from V and 4 bases from J; junction bases left unmatched: 9. This CDR3 is CASSFVPGGGETQYF. Here the CDR3 DNA reads TGTGCCAGTAGTTTTGTTCCAGGGGGCGGAGAGACCCAGTACTTC.

The chain joins TRBV9 to TRBJ1-1; no clear D. V lost 4 bases to trimming and J lost 5 bases, with 9 bases between them. This CDR3 is built from 12 residues. CDR1 and CDR2 (germline): SGDLS, YYNGEE. The CDR3 here is CASSPLRTEAFF. CDR3 in DNA: TGTGCCAGCAGCCCACTCCGGACTGAAGCTTTCTTT.

The chain joins TRBV30 to TRBJ2-7, with a possible D match to TRBD1 (5 bases). The CDR3 contains 13 residues. Germline lookup yields CDR1 GTSNPN and CDR2 SVGIG (reference sequence). Trimming took off 4 bases at V and 3 bases at J, with 13 bases between the two ends. CDR3 protein: CAWTFMDNYEQYF. The CDR3 DNA reads as TGTGCCTGGACTTTCATGGACAACTACGAGCAGTACTTC.

The chain recombines TRBV6-6 with TRBJ2-1, with D perhaps matching TRBD2 (7 bases). Germline-derived CDR1 and CDR2 are MNHNY and SVGAGI (reference sequence). The CDR3 contains 15 residues. Deletions cut 1 base from V and 5 bases from J, with 12 bases between. CDR3 nucleotides: TGTGCCAGCAGTTACTTTGAGGGGGGGGACAATGAGCAGTTCTTC. This gives the protein CASSYFEGGDNEQFF.

The V call is TRBV14, the J call TRBJ2-1, with unresolved D. In germline, CDR1 is SGHDN, CDR2 FVKESK. V lost 0 bases to trimming and J lost 15 bases, with 18 bases between them. This CDR3 spans 14 amino acids. CDR3 in DNA: TGTGCCAGCAGCCAAGAGGCCTCGTCTCCTCATCCGTTCTTC. Translated: CASSQEASSPHPFF.

The chain couples TRBV5-1 to TRBJ2-1; 10 bases fit TRBD2. CDR3 length: 14 residues. Germline values: CDR1 SGHRS, CDR2 YFSETQ. V lost 0 bases, J lost 10 bases, and 4 bases stayed unmatched. CDR3: CASSLGLAGSEQFF. The CDR3 DNA is TGCGCCAGCAGCTTGGGACTAGCGGGCAGCGAGCAGTTCTTC.

The rearrangement joins TRBV12-1 to TRBJ2-1; TRBD2, the table's D call, lacks a check against the DNA. TRBV12-1 is a pseudogene. The length of the CDR3 is 16 residues. For the CDR3, the DNA is TGTGCCAGCAGCTTTACACGTAGCGGGAGTTGCAATGAGCAGTTCTTC. Translation: CASSFTRSGSCNEQFF.

V and J are TRBV6-1 and TRBJ2-1; 11 positions agree with TRBD2. Germline assignment: CDR1 MNHNS and CDR2 SASEGT. The CDR3 consists of 16 residues. V was clipped by 3 bases and J by 8 bases; unmatched bases: 9. For the CDR3, the DNA is TGTGCCAGCAGTGAGGTAGTAGCGGGAGGGCCCCATGAGCAGTTCTTC. This encodes CASSEVVAGGPHEQFF.

V gene TRBV30 combines with J gene TRBJ1-2; D not resolved. V lost 2 bases to trimming and J lost 4 bases, with 5 bases between them. Germline CDR1 GTSNPN, CDR2 SVGIG (reference sequence). The CDR3 consists of 11 residues. CDR3 sequence (DNA): TGTGCCTGGAGTTTCAGCTATGGCTACACCTTC. This sequence encodes CAWSFSYGYTF.

This clone is labeled as medium-sized. The chain joins TRBV6-4 to TRBJ1-1; D not certain. V was trimmed by 4 bases and J by 1 base, leaving 10 bases between them. The CDR3 runs to 14 residues. Germline CDR1 is MRHNA and CDR2 is SNTAGT. CDR3 in amino acids: CASSVSMENTEAFF. CDR3 in DNA: TGTGCCAGCAGTGTGAGCATGGAGAACACTGAAGCTTTCTTT.